This T cell receptor (beta chain) was profiled in a study of cytomegalovirus exposure and HLA in healthy donors. CDR3 length: 16 amino acids. J was trimmed by 5 bases and V by 1 base; bases with no gene match: 8. CDR1 is SGHTA and CDR2 is FQGNSA in the germline V gene. Amplification used 60 Vbeta primers and 13 Jbeta primers. Some clones are missing from TCRdb's copy, which holds only in-frame ones; the method was immunoSEQ multiplex PCR. This sample carries 150,000 to 200,000 clones, around four fifths of them seen once, and the ten largest clones take 2.5% to 3.5%. The sequenced material came from PBMCs. The TCR was taken from a female donor in good health and CMV-seronegative. The chain is built from TRBV7-2 and TRBJ2-5; TRBD2 aligns across 9 bases. The CDR3 loop is CASSLVGGGAQETQYF. CDR3 sequence (DNA): TGTGCCAGCAGCTTAGTTGGCGGGGGGGCCCAGGAGACCCAGTACTTC.